The 15 T cell receptor beta chains below all came from one sample that was sequenced in a study of blood T cell repertoires in COVID-19. Only in-frame clones appear in the TCRdb table, and some are missing; sequencing was by immunoSEQ multiplex PCR. The table has about 120,000 clones, around 87% seen once. The sequenced material came from peripheral blood. These receptors were obtained from a woman between 55 and 75 years old with COVID-19, enrolled during active disease.

The CDR3: CATPPAGGSYEQYF. In DNA, the CDR3 is TGTGCCACCCCCCCCGCAGGGGGCTCCTACGAGCAGTACTTC. The chain employs TRBV24-1 and TRBJ2-7; TRBD1 matches 7 bases. The J segment lost 0 bases and the V segment lost 9 bases, leaving 7 bases of the junction unmatched. In germline, CDR1 is KGHDR, CDR2 SFDVKD. CDR3 size: 14 residues.

In this sample, this clone turned up once. This rearrangement joins TRBV29-1 to TRBJ1-2; D uncertain. This CDR3 region has 13 residues. V was pared by 1 base and J by 8 bases, with 14 bases between. In germline, CDR1 is SQVTM, CDR2 ANQGSEA. The chain's CDR3 is CSVEVGGLWGYTF. CDR3 DNA sequence: TGCAGCGTTGAAGTCGGAGGGTTGTGGGGCTACACCTTC.

The J gene is TRBJ2-7, the V gene TRBV5-1; tentative D call: TRBD2 (7 bases). This CDR3 contains 16 residues. Trimming removed 0 bases from V and 3 bases from J, with 16 bases in between. CDR1 SGHRS and CDR2 YFSETQ come from the germline V gene. DNA of the CDR3: TGCGCCAGCAGCTTGGGAGGGGCGGGGGCCCTCTACGAGCAGTACTTC. Protein: CASSLGGAGALYEQYF.

J is TRBJ2-3 and V is TRBV7-3, with 9 bases fitting TRBD2. The J segment lost 4 bases and the V segment lost 4 bases, leaving 6 bases of the junction unmatched. Germline V CDR1 and CDR2: SGHTA, FQGTGA. The CDR3 has 15 amino acids. The CDR3, as DNA: TGTGCCAGCAGCTACGGACTAGCGAGGGCAGATACGCAGTATTTT. Protein product: CASSYGLARADTQYF.

The chain joins TRBV6-1 to TRBJ2-1, with TRBD2 matching over 9 bases. CDR1 is MNHNS, CDR2 SASEGT, per germline. This CDR3 is 15 amino acids long. J was trimmed by 1 base and V by 3 bases; bases with no gene match: 1. In DNA form, the CDR3 reads TGTGCCAGCAGTGAGCTAGCGGGGTCCTACAATGAGCAGTTCTTC. Its translation is CASSELAGSYNEQFF.

The chain recombines TRBV15 with TRBJ2-2, with D unresolved. V was shortened by 9 bases and J by 5 bases, with 10 bases between the two germline ends. Germline values: CDR1 LNHNV, CDR2 YYDKDF (reference sequence). The CDR3 covers 12 residues. This CDR3 is CATLGRTGELFF. CDR3 DNA sequence: TGTGCCACTCTTGGTCGGACCGGGGAGCTGTTTTTT.

The chain combines TRBV2 with TRBJ1-6, with D maybe TRBD1 (6 bases). The V gene lost 4 bases and the J gene lost 5 bases, with 15 bases spanning the gap. The CDR3 runs 16 residues. The germline gives CDR1 SNHLY, CDR2 FYNNEI. Here the CDR3 reads CASSANRVPHNSPLHF. The CDR3, as DNA: TGTGCCAGCAGTGCCAACAGGGTGCCCCATAATTCACCCCTCCACTTT.

The CDR3: CASSYPGTGAYEQYF. The CDR3 DNA sequence: TGTGCCAGCAGTTACCCCGGGACAGGGGCTTACGAGCAGTACTTC. The genes are TRBV6-2 or TRBV6-3 and TRBJ2-7; 10 bases are a match to TRBD1. The CDR3 is 15 residues long. Germline assignment: CDR1 MNHEY and CDR2 SVGEGT. Trimming at V came to 2 bases and at J to 4 bases, leaving 5 bases not matched to a gene.

The CDR3 nucleotides read TGTGCCAGCAGCTTACACCCGGGACAGGGGGCAGGAAGCAGCACTGAAGCTTTCTTT. Translation: CASSLHPGQGAGSSTEAFF. The chain combines TRBV7-9 with TRBJ1-1; 12 bases map to TRBD1. This CDR3 is built from 19 residues. Per germline, CDR1 SEHNR and CDR2 FQNEAQ (reference sequence). V shed 2 bases, J shed 4 bases, and the junction held 14 bases outside the gene matches.

The DNA for the CDR3 is TGTGCCAGTAGTATGTTGGCGGTGGGCTACACCTTC. This codes for CASSMLAVGYTF. The chain employs TRBV19 and TRBJ1-2; D is uncertain. The CDR3 runs to 12 residues. Trimming shortened V by 3 bases and J by 8 bases, and 10 bases separated the two germline ends. The germline gives CDR1 LNHDA, CDR2 SQIVND (reference sequence).

In its sample, this clone was seen a few times. The chain couples TRBV5-4 to TRBJ2-5; 7 bases agree with TRBD1. The CDR3 extends over 13 amino acids. The V and J ends lost 6 bases and 5 bases, in that order; junction bases with no gene match: 7. CDR1 SGHNT and CDR2 YYREEE come from the germline V gene (reference sequence). The CDR3 bases are TGTGCCAGCACCCCAACAGGGGTGGAGACCCAGTACTTC. The encoded protein is CASTPTGVETQYF.

Here the CDR3 DNA reads TGTGCCAGCAGTCAGGGGGTCGGGGCCCTCCACTTT. Protein product: CASSQGVGALHF. The chain recombines TRBV6-2 or TRBV6-3 with TRBJ1-6; TRBD1 matches at 7 bases. This CDR3 contains 12 residues. J gave up 14 bases and V 5 bases, and 6 bases lay outside the gene matches. Per germline, CDR1 MNHEY and CDR2 SVGEGT.

V is TRBV6-5 and J is TRBJ1-3; D gene ambiguous. Trimming cost V 7 bases and J 0 bases, with 7 bases left between them. CDR1 is MNHEY, CDR2 SVGAGI, per germline. This CDR3 spans 13 amino acids. In DNA, the CDR3 is TGTGCCAGCAAACGGTACTCTGGAAACACCATATATTTT. Its protein is CASKRYSGNTIYF.

The V call is TRBV18, the J call TRBJ2-2, with a tentative D call TRBD1 (5 bases). Trimming pared 5 bases from V and 3 bases from J, leaving 13 bases between. Per the germline V gene, CDR1 is KGHSH and CDR2 is LQKENI. The CDR3 contains 15 residues. In DNA, the CDR3 is TGTGCCAGCTCATTCCACGCAGGGCACACCGGGGAGCTGTTTTTT. Its protein is CASSFHAGHTGELFF.

The chain employs TRBV10-3 and TRBJ2-6; D is possibly TRBD1 (6 bases). The CDR3 has 16 amino acids. The V and J ends lost 0 bases and 2 bases respectively, with 8 bases between them. In germline, CDR1 is ENHRY, CDR2 SYGVKD. The CDR3 DNA reads as TGTGCCATCAGTGAGTCCGCAGGGGCTGGGGCCAACGTCCTGACTTTC. Translating it yields CAISESAGAGANVLTF.